The clone carrying this T cell receptor (beta chain) showed up many times. This specimen belongs to a study of low-dose radiotherapy and immunotherapy resistance in tumors. PCR amplification of the TCRs was performed with Phusion for 20 to 25 PCR cycles, and it relied on a constant-region primer together with a V-primer adapter. Each CDR3 protein gets one entry after TCRdb re-called the reads with MiXCR. Of tens of thousands of distinct CDR3 sequences in the sample, around 11% were seen once. The time point: before trial treatment. The J segment lost 3 bases and the V segment lost 4 bases, leaving 11 bases of the junction unmatched. This CDR3 contains 16 residues. Per germline, CDR1 LGHDT and CDR2 YNNKEL (reference sequence).

The sequence was obtained from a female donor with ovarian cancer. The input for sequencing was PBMCs, taken before treatment. The chain is built from TRBV3-1 and TRBJ2-7; the match to TRBD1 covers 8 bases. The DNA of the CDR3 is TGTGCCAGCAGCCCCCTCCCGGGACAGGTGGACTACGAGCAGTACTTC. It is translated as CASSPLPGQVDYEQYF.